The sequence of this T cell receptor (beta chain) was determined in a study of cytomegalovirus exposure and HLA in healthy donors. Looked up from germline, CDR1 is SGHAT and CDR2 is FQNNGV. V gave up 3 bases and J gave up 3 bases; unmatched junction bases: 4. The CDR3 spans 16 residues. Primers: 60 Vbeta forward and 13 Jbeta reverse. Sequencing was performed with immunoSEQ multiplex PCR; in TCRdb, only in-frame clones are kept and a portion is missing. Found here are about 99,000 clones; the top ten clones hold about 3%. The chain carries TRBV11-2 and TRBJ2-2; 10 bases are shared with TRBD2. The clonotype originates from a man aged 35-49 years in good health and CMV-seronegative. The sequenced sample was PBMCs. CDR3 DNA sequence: TGTGCCAGCAGCTTGGAGCGGGAGGGGGACACCGGGGAGCTGTTTTTT. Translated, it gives CASSLEREGDTGELFF.